Shown below are 30 T cell receptor beta chains from a single sample sequenced in a study of beta chain features in type 1 diabetes. Overall study results and limits: Among patients with Type 1 diabetes, TCRB CDR3s were moderately but significantly shorter in every one of the four CD4+ subsets.

No cognate antigen is known for these TCRs. The whole isolated RNA underwent reverse transcription, so sequencing captured expressed TCRB transcripts. Method: immunoSEQ multiplex PCR; TCRdb's copy keeps in-frame clones and lacks some. Of 160,000 or so clones in the sample, about 10% were seen once. The specimen sequenced was central memory CD4+ T cells from blood. These receptors came from a woman in her 30s with type 1 diabetes.

This clone was observed a handful of times. Other nucleotide sequences from this sample produce the same CDR3. The genes are TRBV7-2 and TRBJ2-5, with D hard to call. This CDR3 is 12 amino acids long. V was clipped by 1 base and J by 5 bases, with 5 bases between them. The germline V gene has CDR1 SGHTA and CDR2 FQGNSA. The CDR3 is CASSLVRETQYF. The CDR3 DNA reads as TGTGCCAGCAGCTTAGTTCGGGAGACCCAGTACTTC. Supplemented by reference TRBV7-2 and TRBJ2-5, the full variable domain reads GAGVSQSPSNKVTEKGKDVELRCDPISGHTALYWYRQSLGQGLEFLIYFQGNSAPDKSGLPSDRFSAERTGGSVSTLTIQRTQQEDSAVYLCASSLVRETQYFGPGTRLLVL.

This clone was seen a few times. The chain uses TRBV7-3 and TRBJ2-7, with 7 bases matching TRBD1. The CDR3 loop spans 14 amino acids. Per germline, CDR1 SGHTA and CDR2 FQGTGA. V trimming: 5 bases; J trimming: 5 bases; junction bases outside the gene matches: 9. The CDR3 sequence: CASSPRTGSDEQYF. The CDR3, as DNA: TGTGCCAGCAGCCCGAGGACAGGCTCTGACGAGCAGTACTTC.

This clone was picked up a small number of times. J is TRBJ2-1 and V is TRBV7-9; D perhaps matches TRBD1 (5 bases). The CDR3 consists of 16 residues. V dropped 1 base and J dropped 0 bases, with 10 bases sitting between them. Per germline, CDR1 SEHNR and CDR2 FQNEAQ (reference sequence). CDR3 protein: CASSLVMGRSYNEQFF. CDR3 DNA sequence: TGTGCCAGCAGCTTAGTAATGGGGCGCTCCTACAATGAGCAGTTCTTC.

This clone occurred a few times. The chain uses TRBV5-6 and TRBJ2-1; the D gene is possibly TRBD2 (5 bases). Trimming left V 2 bases short and J 5 bases short, with 20 bases between. Germline loops: CDR1 SGHDT, CDR2 YYEEEE. The CDR3 length is 17 residues. CDR3 region: CASSLGPPLDWNNEQFF. CDR3 nucleotides: TGTGCCAGCAGCTTAGGCCCTCCACTGGACTGGAACAATGAGCAGTTCTTC.

The chain has TRBV13 and TRBJ1-4; possible D gene TRBD1, 5 bases. V gave up 6 bases and J gave up 10 bases, with 15 bases separating them. The germline gives CDR1 PRHDT, CDR2 FYEKMQ (reference sequence). This CDR3 is built from 13 residues. The CDR3 spells CASRGAPGGKLFF. The CDR3 region has the DNA TGTGCCAGCAGAGGGGCCCCCGGCGGAAAACTGTTTTTT.

This clone was detected only a few times. This chain joins TRBV11-1 and TRBJ2-1, with 8 bases fitting TRBD1. The length of the CDR3 is 15 residues. With 3 bases clipped from V and 6 bases from J, the junction kept 7 bases outside the gene matches. Per the germline V gene, CDR1 is SGHAT and CDR2 is FQDESV (reference sequence). DNA for the CDR3: TGTGCCAGCAGCTTGCGGACAGGGAACGTCAATGAGCAGTTCTTC. Translated, it gives CASSLRTGNVNEQFF. The whole variable domain, remainder taken from reference TRBV11-1 and TRBJ2-1, is EAEVAQSPRYKITEKSQAVAFWCDPISGHATLYWYRQILGQGPELLVQFQDESVVDDSQLPKDRFSAERLKGVDSTLKIQPAELGDSAMYLCASSLRTGNVNEQFFGPGTRLTVL.

V is TRBV4-1 and J is TRBJ2-3, with 13 bases identical to TRBD2. Germline assignment: CDR1 MGHRA and CDR2 YSYEKL. After removal of 0 bases from V and 3 bases from J, the junction contained 6 bases not matched to a gene. The CDR3 extends over 18 amino acids. The CDR3 loop reads CASSQDFWTSGRTDTQYF. The CDR3 DNA sequence: TGCGCCAGCAGCCAAGATTTCTGGACTAGCGGGAGAACAGATACGCAGTATTTT.

This clone was detected a few times. The chain is built from TRBV7-3 and TRBJ2-1; 9 bases agree with TRBD2. After removal of 5 bases from V and 10 bases from J, the junction contained 6 bases not matched to a gene. The CDR3 loop spans 13 amino acids. Germline loops: CDR1 SGHTA, CDR2 FQGTGA. CDR3 nucleotide sequence: TGTGCCAGCAGCGGACTAGCGACAGGGGAGCAGTTCTTC. Its protein product is CASSGLATGEQFF.

This chain links TRBV6-6 with TRBJ2-7; the match to TRBD2 covers 13 bases. This CDR3 is 15 amino acids long. Looked up from germline, CDR1 is MNHNY and CDR2 is SVGAGI (reference sequence). The ends lost 5 bases at V and 3 bases at J; junction bases unmatched: 4. For the CDR3, the DNA is TGTGCCAGCAGTAAAACTAGCGGGAGGGACTACGAGCAGTACTTC. It yields the protein CASSKTSGRDYEQYF.

This clone has only a few counts. At one end, the junction sequence differs from germline, possibly due to a read error. The chain is built from TRBV30 and TRBJ2-7; 10 bases fit TRBD1. Per germline, CDR1 GTSNPN and CDR2 SVGIG (reference sequence). This CDR3 is built from 14 residues. CDR3 amino acids: CAWSGDRGRASANF. The CDR3 nucleotides read TGTGCCTGGAGCGGGGACAGGGGACGGGCGTCAGCGAACTTC.

The chain is built from TRBV7-3 and TRBJ2-3, with TRBD2 matching over 7 bases. The CDR3 spans 14 residues. Per the germline V gene, CDR1 is SGHTA and CDR2 is FQGTGA. The ends lost 4 bases at V and 5 bases at J; junction bases unmatched: 6. The CDR3 nucleotides read TGTGCCAGCAGCTCCAGCGGGGTGGGAGATACGCAGTATTTT. It yields the protein CASSSSGVGDTQYF.

This clone was detected a few times. The V gene is TRBV27, the J gene TRBJ1-5; D remains unclear. V lost 2 bases to trimming and J lost 7 bases, with 9 bases between them. This CDR3 comprises 13 residues. The V gene's germline CDR1 is MNHEY and CDR2 SMNVEV (reference sequence). The CDR3 spells CASSLEEGQPQHF. CDR3 nucleotide sequence: TGTGCCAGCAGTTTAGAGGAAGGACAGCCCCAGCATTTT.

This clone has just a few counts. The V call is TRBV9, the J call TRBJ2-1; D might be TRBD1 (5 bases). Germline lookup yields CDR1 SGDLS and CDR2 YYNGEE. The CDR3 length is 12 residues. Trimming took off 4 bases at V and 8 bases at J, with 10 bases between the two ends. This chain's CDR3 is CASSSGWDEQFF. The CDR3 DNA sequence: TGTGCCAGCAGCTCAGGGTGGGATGAGCAGTTCTTC.

This clone has more than one count but fewer than ten. V usage is TRBV15 and J usage is TRBJ1-5, with 8 bases fitting TRBD1. The CDR3 runs to 16 residues. V trimming: 1 base; J trimming: 2 bases; junction bases outside the gene matches: 4. The V gene's germline CDR1 is LNHNV and CDR2 YYDKDF (reference sequence). For the CDR3, the DNA is TGTGCCACCAGCAGAGGACAGGGGAGGGGCAATCAGCCCCAGCATTTT. This codes for CATSRGQGRGNQPQHF.

The chain couples TRBV19 to TRBJ2-6, with TRBD2 as a possible D gene (6 bases). The CDR3 sequence is 17 residues long. Trimming pared 2 bases from V and 0 bases from J, leaving 11 bases between. CDR1 is LNHDA and CDR2 is SQIVND in the germline V gene (reference sequence). The CDR3 nucleotides are TGTGCCAGTAGTATACCAGGGAGGACCTCTGGGGCCAACGTCCTGACTTTC. It yields the protein CASSIPGRTSGANVLTF.

The chain recombines TRBV9 with TRBJ1-1, with D maybe TRBD1 (5 bases). This CDR3 is built from 13 residues. V was cut by 3 bases and J by 5 bases, with 11 bases left in between. The germline gives CDR1 SGDLS, CDR2 YYNGEE. In DNA form, the CDR3 reads TGTGCCAGCAGCGCGCAGGGAGGGACTGAAGCTTTCTTT. Translated, it gives CASSAQGGTEAFF.

This clone turned up a few times. The V gene is TRBV5-1, the J gene TRBJ2-4; 8 bases match TRBD2. From germline, CDR1 is SGHRS and CDR2 YFSETQ. V dropped 2 bases and J dropped 3; count of bases not matched to a gene: 4. This CDR3 has 15 amino acids. The CDR3 loop is CASSFGLAGKNIQYF. CDR3 in DNA: TGCGCCAGCAGCTTCGGGCTAGCGGGCAAAAACATTCAGTACTTC.

This CDR3 is CASRVVGRTYEQYF. CDR3 coding DNA: TGTGCCAGCAGAGTTGTAGGCAGGACCTACGAGCAGTACTTC. This chain uses TRBV2 with TRBJ2-7, with D uncertain. CDR1 SNHLY and CDR2 FYNNEI come from the germline V gene. There are 14 residues in the CDR3. V dropped 6 bases and J dropped 2 bases, with 14 bases sitting between them.

V gene TRBV14 combines with J gene TRBJ2-6, with TRBD2 matching 8 bases. V lost 1 base and J lost 3; bases outside the gene matches: 11. This CDR3 has 19 residues. Per the germline V gene, CDR1 is SGHDN and CDR2 is FVKESK. CDR3 nucleotides: TGTGCCAGCAGCCAAGGTGTGCGTAGCGGGATACGTGGGGCCAACGTCCTGACTTTC. Its protein is CASSQGVRSGIRGANVLTF.

The chain combines TRBV4-1 with TRBJ2-5; tentatively, D is TRBD2 (6 bases). Germline V lookup: CDR1 MGHRA, CDR2 YSYEKL. There are 14 residues in the CDR3. V was trimmed by 5 bases and J by 5 bases, leaving 15 bases between them. CDR3 DNA: TGCGCCAGCAGCACCGGGAGAGCCGGGGAGACCCAGTACTTC. Translation gives CASSTGRAGETQYF.

The CDR3 sequence is CASSLLAGADTQYF. CDR3 coding DNA: TGCGCCAGCAGCTTGCTAGCGGGAGCAGATACGCAGTATTTT. This chain uses TRBV5-1 with TRBJ2-3, with TRBD2 matching 10 bases. From germline, CDR1 is SGHRS and CDR2 YFSETQ. This CDR3 spans 14 amino acids. With 1 base clipped from V and 4 bases from J, the junction kept 0 bases outside the gene matches.

This clone has only a few counts. The chain uses TRBV7-9 and TRBJ2-7; tentative D call: TRBD2 (6 bases). Germline values: CDR1 SEHNR, CDR2 FQNEAQ (reference sequence). The length of the CDR3 is 14 residues. Trimming pared 5 bases from V and 2 bases from J, leaving 13 bases between. CDR3 sequence: CASSPGTFPYEQYF. CDR3 nucleotide sequence: TGTGCCAGCAGCCCCGGGACTTTCCCCTACGAGCAGTACTTC.

This clone was observed a few times. The chain links TRBV9 to TRBJ1-1; 10 bases are shared with TRBD1. Germline loops: CDR1 SGDLS, CDR2 YYNGEE. This CDR3 is built from 17 residues. V gave up 3 bases and J gave up 5 bases; unmatched junction bases: 13. The CDR3 loop reads CASSGGLIRDRGTEAFF. CDR3 nucleotide sequence: TGTGCCAGCAGCGGGGGACTAATCCGGGACAGGGGAACTGAAGCTTTCTTT. Together with reference TRBV9 and TRBJ1-1, the CDR3 gives the full variable domain: DSGVTQTPKHLITATGQRVTLRCSPRSGDLSVYWYQQSLDQGLQFLIQYYNGEERAKGNILERFSAQQFPDLHSELNLSSLELGDSALYFCASSGGLIRDRGTEAFFGQGTRLTVV.

Note on this clone: One end of the junction is discordant with germline, which a read error may explain. This chain joins TRBV28 and TRBJ2-6, with D perhaps TRBD2 (5 bases). Germline-derived CDR1 and CDR2 are MDHEN and SYDVKM. The CDR3 consists of 16 residues. The CDR3 coding sequence is TGTGCCAGCAGTTATACAGCGGCCTCTGGGGTCAACGTCCTGACTTTC. Translated, it gives CASSYTAASGVNVLTF.

This clone was found a few times. The chain carries TRBV5-8 and TRBJ2-3; 9 bases are a match to TRBD2. The trim removed 4 bases at V and 14 bases at J, leaving 14 bases unmatched. CDR1 is SGHTS, CDR2 YDEGEE, per germline. CDR3 length: 14 amino acids. CDR3 bases: TGTGCCAGCAGCCTTCCATCGGGGGGACTAGCTGTGTATTTT. This encodes CASSLPSGGLAVYF.

This clone has a handful of counts. The chain links TRBV27 to TRBJ2-2, with TRBD1 matching 11 bases. After removal of 5 bases from V and 3 bases from J, the junction contained 8 bases not matched to a gene. Germline V lookup: CDR1 MNHEY, CDR2 SMNVEV (reference sequence). This CDR3 is built from 17 residues. In DNA, the CDR3 is TGTGCCAGCAGTGCGTTACCGGGACAGGGGGACACCGGGGAGCTGTTTTTT. This translates into CASSALPGQGDTGELFF.

V usage is TRBV18 and J usage is TRBJ2-5; the D gene is possibly TRBD1 (6 bases). CDR3 length: 15 amino acids. Germline V gene sequence: CDR1 KGHSH, CDR2 LQKENI. The V and J ends lost 6 bases and 1 base respectively, with 15 bases between them. This CDR3 reads CASSQATGIQETQYF. Here the CDR3 DNA reads TGTGCCAGCTCTCAAGCCACAGGGATCCAAGAGACCCAGTACTTC.

This chain connects TRBV5-1 to TRBJ1-1; 8 nucleotides agree with TRBD1. The junction had 7 bases not matched to a gene; V was cut back by 5 bases and J by 4 bases. The germline V gene has CDR1 SGHRS and CDR2 YFSETQ. CDR3 size: 14 residues. CDR3 sequence (DNA): TGCGCCAGCAGACAGACAGGGGATGGCACTGAAGCTTTCTTT. It encodes CASRQTGDGTEAFF.

This clone has a handful of counts. V is TRBV19 and J is TRBJ2-3; weak D call: TRBD1 (6 bases). The ends were cut back, 4 bases at V and 1 base at J, with 9 bases in the middle. CDR1 LNHDA and CDR2 SQIVND come from the germline V gene (reference sequence). The CDR3 is 14 amino acids. The CDR3 DNA is TGTGCCAGTAGTACAGGGGAAGGCACAGATACGCAGTATTTT. This encodes CASSTGEGTDTQYF.

The chain carries TRBV5-1 and TRBJ2-5; possible D gene TRBD2, 6 bases. The V and J ends lost 4 bases and 0 bases respectively, with 13 bases between them. CDR3 size: 15 residues. Germline values: CDR1 SGHRS, CDR2 YFSETQ. The CDR3 sequence is CASSAGDSYQETQYF. The CDR3 DNA reads TGCGCCAGCAGCGCCGGGGACTCGTACCAAGAGACCCAGTACTTC.